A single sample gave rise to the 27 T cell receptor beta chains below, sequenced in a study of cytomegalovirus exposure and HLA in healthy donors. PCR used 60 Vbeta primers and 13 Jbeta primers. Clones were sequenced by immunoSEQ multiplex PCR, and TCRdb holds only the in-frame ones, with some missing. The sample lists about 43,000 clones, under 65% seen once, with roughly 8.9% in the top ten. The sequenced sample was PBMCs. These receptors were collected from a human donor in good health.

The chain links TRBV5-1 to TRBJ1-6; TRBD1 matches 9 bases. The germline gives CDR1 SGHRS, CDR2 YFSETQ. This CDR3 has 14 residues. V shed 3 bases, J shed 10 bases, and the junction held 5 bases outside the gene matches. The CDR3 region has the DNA TGCGCCAGCAGCTGGGACAGGGCAGCATCACCCCTCCACTTT. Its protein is CASSWDRAASPLHF.

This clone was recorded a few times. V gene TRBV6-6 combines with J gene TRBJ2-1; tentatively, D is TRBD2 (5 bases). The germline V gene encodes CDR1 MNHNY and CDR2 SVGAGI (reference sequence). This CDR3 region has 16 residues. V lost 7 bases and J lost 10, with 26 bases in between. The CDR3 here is CASTPGKRGRPREQFF. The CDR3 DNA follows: TGTGCCAGCACCCCCGGGAAGCGCGGCCGCCCTCGGGAGCAGTTCTTC.

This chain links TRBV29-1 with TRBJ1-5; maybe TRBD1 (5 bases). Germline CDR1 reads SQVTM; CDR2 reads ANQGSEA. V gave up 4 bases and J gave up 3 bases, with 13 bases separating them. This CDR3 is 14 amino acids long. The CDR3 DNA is TGCAGCGTTGTTTTTGGGGCTGTCAATCAGCCCCAGCATTTT. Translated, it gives CSVVFGAVNQPQHF.

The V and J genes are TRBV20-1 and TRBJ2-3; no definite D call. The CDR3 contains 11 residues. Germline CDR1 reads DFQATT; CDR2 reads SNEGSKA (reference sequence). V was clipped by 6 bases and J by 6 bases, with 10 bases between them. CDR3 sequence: CSAYSPDTQYF. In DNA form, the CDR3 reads TGCAGTGCCTATAGCCCGGATACGCAGTATTTT.

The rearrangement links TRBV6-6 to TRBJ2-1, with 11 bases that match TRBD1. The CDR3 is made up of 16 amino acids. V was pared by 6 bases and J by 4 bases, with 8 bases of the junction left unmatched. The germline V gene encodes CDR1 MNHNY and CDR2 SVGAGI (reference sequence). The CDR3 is CASRTGQGGIYNEQFF. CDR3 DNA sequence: TGTGCCAGCAGGACGGGACAGGGGGGGATTTACAATGAGCAGTTCTTC.

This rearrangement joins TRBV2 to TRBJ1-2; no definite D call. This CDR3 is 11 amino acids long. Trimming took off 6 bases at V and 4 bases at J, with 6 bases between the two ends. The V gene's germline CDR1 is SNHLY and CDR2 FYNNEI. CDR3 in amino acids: CASSRSYGYTF. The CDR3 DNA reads TGTGCCAGCAGCCGGAGCTATGGCTACACCTTC. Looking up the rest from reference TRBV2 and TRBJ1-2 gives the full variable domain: EPEVTQTPSHQVTQMGQEVILRCVPISNHLYFYWYRQILGQKVEFLVSFYNNEISEKSEIFDDQFSVERPDGSNFTLKIRSTKLEDSAMYFCASSRSYGYTFGSGTRLTVV.

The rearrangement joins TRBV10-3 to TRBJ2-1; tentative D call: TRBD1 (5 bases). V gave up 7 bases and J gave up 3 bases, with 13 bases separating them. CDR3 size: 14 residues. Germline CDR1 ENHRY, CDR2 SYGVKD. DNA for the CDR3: TGTGCCATCAAGGAACAGGCGTTCTACAATGAGCAGTTCTTC. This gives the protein CAIKEQAFYNEQFF.

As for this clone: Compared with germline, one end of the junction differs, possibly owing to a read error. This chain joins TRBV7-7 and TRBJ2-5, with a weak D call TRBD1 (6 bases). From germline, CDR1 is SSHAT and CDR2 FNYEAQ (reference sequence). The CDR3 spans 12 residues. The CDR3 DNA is TGTGCTAGCAGCTCCACAGGGGAGACCCAGTACTTC. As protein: CASSSTGETQYF.

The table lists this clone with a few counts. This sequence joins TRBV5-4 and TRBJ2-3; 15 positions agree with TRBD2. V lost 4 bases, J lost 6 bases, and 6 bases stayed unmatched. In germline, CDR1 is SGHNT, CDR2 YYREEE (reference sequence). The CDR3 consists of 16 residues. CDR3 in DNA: TGTGCCAGCAGCGGAACCGGACTAGCGGGGGGGGATACGCAGTATTTT. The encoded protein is CASSGTGLAGGDTQYF.

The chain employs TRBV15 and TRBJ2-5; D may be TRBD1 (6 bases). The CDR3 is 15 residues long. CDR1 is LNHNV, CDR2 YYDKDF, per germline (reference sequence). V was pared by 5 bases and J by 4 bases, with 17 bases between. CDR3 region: CATSGLNRARETQYF. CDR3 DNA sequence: TGTGCCACCAGCGGCCTAAACAGGGCACGAGAGACCCAGTACTTC.

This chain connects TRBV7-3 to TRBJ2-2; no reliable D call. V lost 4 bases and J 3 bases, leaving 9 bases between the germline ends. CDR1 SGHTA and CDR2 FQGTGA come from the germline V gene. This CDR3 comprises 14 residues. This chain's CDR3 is CASSSTRDTGELFF. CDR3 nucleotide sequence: TGTGCCAGCAGCTCCACTCGGGACACCGGGGAGCTGTTTTTT.

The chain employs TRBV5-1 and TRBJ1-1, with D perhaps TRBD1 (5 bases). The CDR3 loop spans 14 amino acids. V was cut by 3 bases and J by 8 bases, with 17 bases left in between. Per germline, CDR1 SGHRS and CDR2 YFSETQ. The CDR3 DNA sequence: TGCGCCAGCAGCTCCCTTGCGACAGACAAGGAAGCTTTCTTT. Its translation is CASSSLATDKEAFF.

CDR3 DNA: TGTGCCAGCAGCTTAGCTTTCCAGTCCTACGAGCAGTACTTC. Translation: CASSLAFQSYEQYF. The chain combines TRBV7-6 with TRBJ2-7; D is unresolved. V dropped 0 bases and J dropped 1 base, with 7 bases sitting between them. Germline V gene lookup returns CDR1 SGHVS and CDR2 FNYEAQ. CDR3 length: 14 amino acids.

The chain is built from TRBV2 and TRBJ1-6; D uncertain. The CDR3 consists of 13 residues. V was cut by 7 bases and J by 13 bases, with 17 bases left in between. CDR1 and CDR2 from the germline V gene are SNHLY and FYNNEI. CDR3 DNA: TGTGCCAGCACCACGGGTAACCAGTCGCCCCTCCACTTT. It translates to CASTTGNQSPLHF.

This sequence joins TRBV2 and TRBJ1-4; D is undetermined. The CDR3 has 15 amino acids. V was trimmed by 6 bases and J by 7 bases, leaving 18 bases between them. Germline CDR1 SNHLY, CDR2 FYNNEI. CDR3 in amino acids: CASRRLKGVGEKLFF. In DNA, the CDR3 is TGTGCCAGCAGACGGCTAAAGGGAGTAGGTGAAAAACTGTTTTTT.

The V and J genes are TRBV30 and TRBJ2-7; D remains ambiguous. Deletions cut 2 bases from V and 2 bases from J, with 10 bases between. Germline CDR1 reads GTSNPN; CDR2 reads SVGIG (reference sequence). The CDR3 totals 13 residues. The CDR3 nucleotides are TGTGCCTGGAGTCCCGGTATCGCCTACGAGCAGTACTTC. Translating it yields CAWSPGIAYEQYF.

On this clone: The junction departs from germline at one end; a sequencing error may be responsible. CDR3 sequence (DNA): TGCGCCAGCGGCTTGGTAGTGAACACTGAAGCTTTCTTT. The encoded protein is CASGLVVNTEAFF. The chain is built from TRBV5-1 and TRBJ1-1; no clear D. Germline V gene sequence: CDR1 SGHRS, CDR2 YFSETQ. CDR3 length equals 13 residues.

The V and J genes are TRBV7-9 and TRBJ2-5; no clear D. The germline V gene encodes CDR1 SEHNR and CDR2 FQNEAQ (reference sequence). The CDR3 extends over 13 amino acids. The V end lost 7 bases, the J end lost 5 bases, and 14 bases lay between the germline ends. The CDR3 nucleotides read TGTGCCAGCACCCCCTCCGGAGCCGAGACCCAGTACTTC. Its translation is CASTPSGAETQYF.

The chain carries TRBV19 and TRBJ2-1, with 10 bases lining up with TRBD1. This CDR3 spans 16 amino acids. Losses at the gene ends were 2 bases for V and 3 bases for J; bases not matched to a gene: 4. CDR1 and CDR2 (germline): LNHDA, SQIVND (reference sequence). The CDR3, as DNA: TGTGCCAGTAGTATATGGGGACAGGGGAGCTACAATGAGCAGTTCTTC. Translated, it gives CASSIWGQGSYNEQFF.

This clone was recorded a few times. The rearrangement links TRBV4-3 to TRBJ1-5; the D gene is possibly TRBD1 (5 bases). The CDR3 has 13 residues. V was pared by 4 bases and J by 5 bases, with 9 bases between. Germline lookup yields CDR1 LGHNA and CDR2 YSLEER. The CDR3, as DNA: TGCGCCAGCAGCCCCGACAGAGATCAGCCCCAGCATTTT. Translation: CASSPDRDQPQHF.

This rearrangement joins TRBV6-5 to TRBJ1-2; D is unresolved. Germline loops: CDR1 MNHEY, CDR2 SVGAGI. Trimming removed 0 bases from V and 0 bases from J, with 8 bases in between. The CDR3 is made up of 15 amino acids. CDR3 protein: CASSYSRGTNYGYTF. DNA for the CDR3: TGTGCCAGCAGTTACTCGAGAGGTACTAACTATGGCTACACCTTC.

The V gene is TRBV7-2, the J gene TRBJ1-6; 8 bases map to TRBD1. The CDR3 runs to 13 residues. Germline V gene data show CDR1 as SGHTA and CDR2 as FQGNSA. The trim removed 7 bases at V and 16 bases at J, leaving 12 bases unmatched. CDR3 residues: CASKPLAGGSLHF. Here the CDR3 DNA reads TGTGCCAGCAAACCCCTCGCAGGGGGCAGTCTCCACTTT.

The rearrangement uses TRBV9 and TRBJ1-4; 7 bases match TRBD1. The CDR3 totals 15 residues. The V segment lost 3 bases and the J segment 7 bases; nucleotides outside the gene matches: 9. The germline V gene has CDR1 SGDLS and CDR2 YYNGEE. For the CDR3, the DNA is TGTGCCAGCAGCGGTTGGGACAGCTCGGCTGAAAAACTGTTTTTT. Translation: CASSGWDSSAEKLFF.

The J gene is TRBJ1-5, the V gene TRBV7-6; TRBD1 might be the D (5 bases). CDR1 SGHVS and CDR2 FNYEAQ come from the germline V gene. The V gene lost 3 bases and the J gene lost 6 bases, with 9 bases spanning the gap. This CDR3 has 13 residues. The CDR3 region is CASSFATGQPQHF. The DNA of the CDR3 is TGTGCCAGCAGCTTCGCAACAGGTCAGCCCCAGCATTTT.

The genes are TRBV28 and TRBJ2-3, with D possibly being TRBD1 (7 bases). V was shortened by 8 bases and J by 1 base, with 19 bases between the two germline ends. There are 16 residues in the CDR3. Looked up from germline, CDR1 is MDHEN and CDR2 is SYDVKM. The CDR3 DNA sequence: TGTGCCAGCCAGCAGGGGGGCCACGGCGGCACAGATACGCAGTATTTT. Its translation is CASQQGGHGGTDTQYF.

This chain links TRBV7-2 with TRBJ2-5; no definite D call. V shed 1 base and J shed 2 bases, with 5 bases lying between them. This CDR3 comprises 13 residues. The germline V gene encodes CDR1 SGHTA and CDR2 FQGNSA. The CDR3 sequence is CASSLVRQETQYF. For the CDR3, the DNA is TGTGCCAGCAGCTTAGTGCGGCAAGAGACCCAGTACTTC.

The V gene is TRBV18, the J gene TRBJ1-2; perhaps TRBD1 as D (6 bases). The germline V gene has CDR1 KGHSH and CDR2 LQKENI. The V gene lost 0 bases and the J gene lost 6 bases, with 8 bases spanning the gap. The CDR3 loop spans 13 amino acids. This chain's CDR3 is CASSPPWGHGYTF. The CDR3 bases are TGTGCCAGCTCACCACCTTGGGGGCATGGCTACACCTTC.